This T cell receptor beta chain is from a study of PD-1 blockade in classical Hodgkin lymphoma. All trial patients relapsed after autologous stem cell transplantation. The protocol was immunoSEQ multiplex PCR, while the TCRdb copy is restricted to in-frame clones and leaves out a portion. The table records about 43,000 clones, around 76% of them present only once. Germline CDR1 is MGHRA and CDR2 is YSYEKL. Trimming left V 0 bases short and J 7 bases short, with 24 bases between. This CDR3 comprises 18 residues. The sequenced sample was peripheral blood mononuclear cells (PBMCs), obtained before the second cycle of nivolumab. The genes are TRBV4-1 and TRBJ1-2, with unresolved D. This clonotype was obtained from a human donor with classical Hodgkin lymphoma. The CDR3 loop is CASSQDRGRPSSMGGYTF. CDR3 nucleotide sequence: TGCGCCAGCAGCCAAGATCGTGGCAGGCCCTCCTCTATGGGTGGCTACACCTTC.